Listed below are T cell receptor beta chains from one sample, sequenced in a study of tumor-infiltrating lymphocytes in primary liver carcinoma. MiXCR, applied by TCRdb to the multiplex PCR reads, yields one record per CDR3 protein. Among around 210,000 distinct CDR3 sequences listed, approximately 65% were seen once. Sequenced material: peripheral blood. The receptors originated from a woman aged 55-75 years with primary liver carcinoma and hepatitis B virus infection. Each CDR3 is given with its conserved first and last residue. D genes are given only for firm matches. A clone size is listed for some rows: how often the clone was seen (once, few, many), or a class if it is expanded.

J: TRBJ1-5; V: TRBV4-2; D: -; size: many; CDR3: CASSQERSWPQHF; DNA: TGTGCCAGCAGCCAAGAAAGATCCTGGCCCCAGCATTTT
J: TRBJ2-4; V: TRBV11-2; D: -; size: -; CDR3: CTSSPPGRVTIQYF; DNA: TGTACCAGCAGCCCCCCGGGACGGGTTACCATTCAGTATTTC
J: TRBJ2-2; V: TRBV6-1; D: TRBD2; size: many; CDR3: CASSEEPRPGGGELFF; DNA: TGTGCCAGCAGTGAAGAGCCCCGTCCGGGGGGCGGGGAGCTGTTTTTT
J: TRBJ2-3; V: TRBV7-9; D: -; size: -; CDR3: CVSSLAGTDTQYF; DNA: TGTGTCAGCAGCTTAGCGGGCACAGATACGCAGTATTTT
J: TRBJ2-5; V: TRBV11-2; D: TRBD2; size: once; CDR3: CASSPGRAVETQYF; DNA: TGTGCCAGCAGTCCGGGGAGGGCCGTGGAGACCCAGTACTTC
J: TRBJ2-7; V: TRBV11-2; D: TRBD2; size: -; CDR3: CASSLNVPGLAPRNAYEQYF; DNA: TGTGCCAGCAGCTTAAACGTCCCGGGACTAGCGCCTCGAAACGCCTACGAGCAGTACTTC
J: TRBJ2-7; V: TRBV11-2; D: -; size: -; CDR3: CASSFDGVTYEQDF; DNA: TGTGCCAGCAGCTTTGATGGGGTTACCTACGAGCAGGACTTC
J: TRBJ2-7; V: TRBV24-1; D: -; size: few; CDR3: CATSGGGITYEQYF; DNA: TGTGCCACCAGTGGAGGTGGGATAACCTACGAGCAGTACTTC
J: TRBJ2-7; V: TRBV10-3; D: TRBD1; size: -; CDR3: CAISGTGRSYDQYF; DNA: TGTGCCATCAGTGGGACAGGGCGGTCCTACGATCAGTACTTC
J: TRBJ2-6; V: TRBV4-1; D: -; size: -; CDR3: CASSQVVGTYGDNVLTF; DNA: TGCGCCAGCAGCCAAGTTGTCGGAACCTATGGGGACAACGTCCTGACTTTC
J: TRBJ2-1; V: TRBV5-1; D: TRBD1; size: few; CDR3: CASSSNRGQVQFF; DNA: TGCGCCAGCAGCTCAAACAGGGGGCAGGTGCAGTTCTTC
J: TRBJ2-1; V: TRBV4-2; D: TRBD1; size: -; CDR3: CAISQGDSGVYNEQFF; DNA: TGTGCCATCAGCCAAGGGGACAGCGGCGTTTACAATGAGCAGTTCTTC
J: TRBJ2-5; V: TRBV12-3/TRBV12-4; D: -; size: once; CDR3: CTSSLRKTQCF; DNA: TGTACCAGCAGTTTGCGAAAGACCCAGTGCTTC
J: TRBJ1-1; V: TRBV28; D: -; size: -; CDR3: CASRRQGGNTESFF; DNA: TGTGCCAGCAGACGTCAGGGCGGGAACACTGAATCTTTCTTT
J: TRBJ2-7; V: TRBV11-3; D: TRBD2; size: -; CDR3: CASSLVGRLAGGPRYEQYF; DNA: TGTGCCAGCAGCTTAGTGGGGAGACTAGCGGGAGGCCCGAGGTACGAGCAGTATTTC
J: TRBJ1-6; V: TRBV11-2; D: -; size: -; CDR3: CASSFVEWRRRDYSSLHF; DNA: TGCGCCAGCAGCTTTGTTGAATGGCGCAGAAGAGATTATTCATCCCTCCACTTT
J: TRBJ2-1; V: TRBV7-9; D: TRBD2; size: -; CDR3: CASSPSGGHYEQFF; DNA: TGTGCCAGCAGCCCTAGCGGAGGCCACTACGAGCAGTTCTTC
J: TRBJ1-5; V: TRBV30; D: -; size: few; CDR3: CAWSQGQVQPQRF; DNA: TGTGCCTGGAGTCAGGGTCAAGTACAGCCCCAGCGTTTT
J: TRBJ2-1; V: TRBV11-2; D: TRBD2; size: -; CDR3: CASSLTGASGGGYEQFF; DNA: TGTGCCAGCAGCTTAACTGGAGCCTCGGGAGGCGGGTATGAGCAGTTCTTC
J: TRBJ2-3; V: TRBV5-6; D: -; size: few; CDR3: CASSGGSASDTQYF; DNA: TGTGCCAGCAGCGGGGGCTCTGCATCAGATACGCAGTATTTT